The 28 T cell receptor beta chains presented below share a single source sample, sequenced in a study of OX40 agonist ivuxolimab in advanced cancers. TCRdb's table, derived via immunoSEQ multiplex PCR, lists solely in-frame clones and lacks some. The sample holds approximately 77,000 clones, around 82% seen once. The sequencing used CD4+ or CD8+ T cells sorted from blood, collected in a trial of the OX40 agonist ivuxolimab. Every receptor here comes from an adult with an advanced solid tumor such as melanoma, head and neck, liver or kidney cancer.

The V call is TRBV7-9, the J call TRBJ1-1, with D perhaps TRBD1 (6 bases). The germline gives CDR1 SEHNR, CDR2 FQNEAQ (reference sequence). There are 16 residues in the CDR3. The V gene lost 1 base and the J gene lost 2 bases, with 14 bases spanning the gap. The CDR3 sequence: CASSLGPDRPNTEAFF. The CDR3, as DNA: TGTGCCAGCAGCTTAGGACCCGACAGGCCCAACACTGAAGCTTTCTTT. Drawing the rest from reference TRBV7-9 and TRBJ1-1, the complete variable domain is DTGVSQNPRHKITKRGQNVTFRCDPISEHNRLYWYRQTLGQGPEFLTYFQNEAQLEKSRLLSDRFSAERPKGSFSTLEIQRTEQGDSAMYLCASSLGPDRPNTEAFFGQGTRLTVV.

The rearrangement joins TRBV6-5 to TRBJ2-1, with 10 nucleotides matching TRBD2. With V trimmed by 7 bases and J by 6 bases, 6 bases remained unmatched. The CDR3 runs to 14 residues. Germline V gives CDR1 MNHEY, CDR2 SVGAGI. The DNA for the CDR3 is TGTGCCAGCACTCAAAGCGGGAGGGCCAATGAGCAGTTCTTC. Protein: CASTQSGRANEQFF.

This sequence joins TRBV20-1 and TRBJ1-2; perhaps TRBD1 as D (5 bases). The CDR3 runs to 11 residues. Germline CDR1 reads DFQATT; CDR2 reads SNEGSKA (reference sequence). V lost 3 bases, J lost 7 bases, and 9 bases lay in between. CDR3 residues: CSASKGSGYTF. Written as DNA, the CDR3 is TGCAGTGCTAGTAAGGGGTCTGGCTACACCTTC.

The chain uses TRBV7-2 and TRBJ1-6, with D perhaps matching TRBD1 (5 bases). V lost 4 bases to trimming and J lost 6 bases, with 13 bases between them. This CDR3 is built from 15 residues. Germline V CDR1 and CDR2: SGHTA, FQGNSA. The CDR3 bases are TGTGCCAGCAGCTCCCAAGGGGCCCCTAATTCACCCCTCCACTTT. Translated: CASSSQGAPNSPLHF.

The genes are TRBV5-1 and TRBJ2-3; D remains unclear. CDR3 length: 14 amino acids. V shed 5 bases and J shed 2 bases, with 12 bases lying between them. Germline V gives CDR1 SGHRS, CDR2 YFSETQ. CDR3 DNA sequence: TGCGCCAGCAGTGTCGCAAGGTCCACAGATACGCAGTATTTT. It translates to CASSVARSTDTQYF.

This clone was observed a handful of times. The V and J genes are TRBV2 and TRBJ1-5; D not certain. Germline CDR1 and CDR2: SNHLY and FYNNEI. V gave up 5 bases and J gave up 6 bases, with 11 bases separating them. This CDR3 contains 13 residues. The CDR3 bases are TGTGCCAGCAGTCCGATGCCGCGTCAGCCCCAGCATTTT. It is translated as CASSPMPRQPQHF. Full variable domain (rest looked up from reference TRBV2 and TRBJ1-5): EPEVTQTPSHQVTQMGQEVILRCVPISNHLYFYWYRQILGQKVEFLVSFYNNEISEKSEIFDDQFSVERPDGSNFTLKIRSTKLEDSAMYFCASSPMPRQPQHFGDGTRLSIL.

This chain links TRBV6-5 with TRBJ2-7, with D tentatively TRBD1 or TRBD2 (5 bases each). The germline V and J ends were trimmed by 0 bases and 2 bases, with 11 bases remaining between them. The CDR3 spans 15 residues. The V gene's germline CDR1 is MNHEY and CDR2 SVGAGI. CDR3 region: CASSYSVRGAYEQYF. The DNA for the CDR3 is TGTGCCAGCAGTTACTCCGTTAGAGGGGCCTACGAGCAGTACTTC.

The rearrangement joins TRBV25-1 to TRBJ2-2; D call uncertain. Germline V lookup: CDR1 MGHDK, CDR2 SYGVNS. Trimming stripped 6 bases from V and 3 bases from J, with 14 bases between. The CDR3 length is 15 residues. For the CDR3, the DNA is TGTGCCAGCAGGAGTTTTGGTATCGACACCGGGGAGCTGTTTTTT. Translation gives CASRSFGIDTGELFF.

The chain is built from TRBV5-1 and TRBJ1-6; no clear D gene. The V and J ends lost 0 bases and 9 bases respectively, with 10 bases between them. Looked up from germline, CDR1 is SGHRS and CDR2 is YFSETQ. The CDR3 contains 14 residues. CDR3 amino acids: CASSLGLEGSPLHF. The CDR3 nucleotides are TGCGCCAGCAGCTTGGGGTTAGAGGGTTCACCCCTCCACTTT.

The chain couples TRBV6-5 to TRBJ2-3; D is unresolved. The CDR3 is made up of 13 amino acids. Germline V lookup: CDR1 MNHEY, CDR2 SVGAGI. V lost 6 bases, J lost 1 base, and 8 bases lay in between. As DNA, the CDR3 is TGTGCCAGCAGAGCCCAGGGCACAGATACGCAGTATTTT. This sequence encodes CASRAQGTDTQYF.

The J gene is TRBJ2-7, the V gene TRBV6-6; possible D gene TRBD2, 5 bases. The CDR3 spans 14 residues. Germline V gene lookup returns CDR1 MNHNY and CDR2 SVGAGI (reference sequence). Trimming left V 5 bases short and J 3 bases short, with 14 bases between. The CDR3 region is CASSLGGAFYEQYF. The CDR3 nucleotides read TGTGCCAGCAGTCTAGGAGGTGCATTCTACGAGCAGTACTTC.

This rearrangement joins TRBV5-1 to TRBJ2-7, with 8 bases aligning to TRBD1. The V and J ends lost 4 bases and 2 bases, in that order; junction bases with no gene match: 5. Per germline, CDR1 SGHRS and CDR2 YFSETQ. This CDR3 region has 14 residues. The CDR3 here is CASSLGQGPYEQYF. CDR3 DNA sequence: TGCGCCAGCAGCCTCGGACAGGGACCCTACGAGCAGTACTTC.

The V call is TRBV7-9, the J call TRBJ1-5; D is undetermined. The CDR3 runs to 12 residues. Germline V gene sequence: CDR1 SEHNR, CDR2 FQNEAQ (reference sequence). The V and J ends lost 3 bases and 5 bases respectively, with 5 bases between them. CDR3: CASSLTDQPQHF. CDR3 coding DNA: TGTGCCAGCAGCTTGACGGATCAGCCCCAGCATTTT.

This clone was found once. The CDR3 spells CASSVRRRGGRGAGELFF. The CDR3 DNA reads as TGTGCCAGCAGCGTTAGGAGGCGCGGCGGGAGAGGGGCCGGGGAGCTGTTTTTT. This sequence joins TRBV7-2 and TRBJ2-2; 7 bases are shared with TRBD2. With V trimmed by 5 bases and J by 6 bases, 18 bases remained unmatched. The CDR3 extends over 18 amino acids. Germline CDR1 and CDR2: SGHTA and FQGNSA.

This chain uses TRBV5-3 with TRBJ2-6; 8 bases align to TRBD1. TRBV5-3 belongs to the ORF category, with a function that is uncertain. CDR3 length: 22 amino acids. Trimming took 1 base from V and 0 from J; bases not matched to a gene: 18. CDR3 loop: CARSLKCGTGITLYSGANVLTF. The CDR3 DNA follows: TGTGCCAGAAGCTTGAAGTGCGGGACAGGAATCACTCTTTACTCTGGGGCCAACGTCCTGACTTTC.

The chain is built from TRBV7-2 and TRBJ2-7; tentative D call: TRBD2 (6 bases). Germline V gene data show CDR1 as SGHTA and CDR2 as FQGNSA. The CDR3 length is 17 residues. Trimming took 1 base from V and 6 from J, leaving 22 bases between them. The CDR3 sequence: CASSLDGKPVGGIEQYF. The CDR3 DNA reads as TGTGCCAGCAGCTTAGATGGAAAACCTGTAGGAGGGATCGAGCAGTACTTC.

This clone was detected once. The chain has TRBV27 and TRBJ2-3, with TRBD2 as a possible D gene (6 bases). There are 14 residues in the CDR3. The germline CDR1 and CDR2 sequences are MNHEY and SMNVEV (reference sequence). V lost 10 bases and J 2 bases, leaving 16 bases between the germline ends. CDR3: CATASGGPTDTQYF. As DNA, the CDR3 is TGTGCCACCGCCTCCGGGGGACCCACAGATACGCAGTATTTT.

The J gene is TRBJ2-5, the V gene TRBV5-1, with a tentative D call TRBD1 (6 bases). Trimming removed 4 bases at V and 2 bases at J, with 15 bases between. This CDR3 region has 15 residues. Germline CDR1 is SGHRS and CDR2 is YFSETQ. The CDR3 sequence: CASSLQGGSQETQYF. CDR3 DNA: TGCGCCAGCAGCCTTCAAGGGGGATCACAAGAGACCCAGTACTTC.

This clone was recorded only once. This chain connects TRBV7-8 to TRBJ2-7, with D perhaps TRBD1 (5 bases). Per the germline V gene, CDR1 is SGHVS and CDR2 is FQNEAQ. The CDR3 is 13 residues long. V dropped 3 bases and J dropped 2 bases, with 8 bases sitting between them. The CDR3 here is CASSFAGPYEQYF. The CDR3 nucleotides are TGTGCCAGCAGCTTTGCAGGGCCCTACGAGCAGTACTTC. Full variable domain (rest looked up from reference TRBV7-8 and TRBJ2-7): GAGVSQSPRYKVAKRGQDVALRCDPISGHVSLFWYQQALGQGPEFLTYFQNEAQLDKSGLPSDRFFAERPEGSVSTLKIQRTQQEDSAVYLCASSFAGPYEQYFGPGTRLTVT.

V is TRBV4-1 and J is TRBJ2-7; D is perhaps TRBD1 or TRBD2 (5 bases each). The germline V and J ends were trimmed by 5 bases and 2 bases, with 13 bases remaining between them. Germline CDR1 is MGHRA and CDR2 is YSYEKL. This CDR3 has 14 residues. Written as DNA, the CDR3 is TGCGCCAGCAGCTACCGGGACCCACCCTACGAGCAGTACTTC. Its translation is CASSYRDPPYEQYF.

The genes are TRBV5-1 and TRBJ2-1, with a tentative D call TRBD2 (6 bases). Germline V gene data show CDR1 as SGHRS and CDR2 as YFSETQ. V gave up 4 bases and J gave up 0 bases, with 11 bases separating them. The CDR3 extends over 15 amino acids. CDR3 nucleotide sequence: TGCGCCAGCAGCCCAGTCGGGAGCTCCTACAATGAGCAGTTCTTC. Amino acid sequence: CASSPVGSSYNEQFF.

This clone was seen once. The V call is TRBV5-8, the J call TRBJ1-4; D remains ambiguous. Trimming removed 4 bases from V and 8 bases from J, with 15 bases in between. This CDR3 comprises 14 residues. Germline CDR1 and CDR2: SGHTS and YDEGEE. The CDR3 bases are TGTGCCAGCAGCCCGGTCGGGAATTGGGAAAAACTGTTTTTT. It codes for CASSPVGNWEKLFF.

This clone was picked up a small number of times. V usage is TRBV4-2 and J usage is TRBJ2-5; D might be TRBD1 (6 bases). V was pared by 2 bases and J by 2 bases, with 15 bases between. Germline V gene sequence: CDR1 LGHNA, CDR2 YNFKEQ. This CDR3 region has 16 residues. CDR3: CASSQFDTGTQETQYF. CDR3 in DNA: TGTGCCAGCAGCCAATTCGACACAGGGACGCAAGAGACCCAGTACTTC.

J is TRBJ2-1 and V is TRBV7-8; 12 positions match TRBD2. The CDR3 is made up of 16 amino acids. After removal of 5 bases from V and 2 bases from J, the junction contained 4 bases not matched to a gene. Germline-derived CDR1 and CDR2 are SGHVS and FQNEAQ. CDR3 loop: CASSTSSGGAYNEQFF. As DNA, the CDR3 is TGTGCCAGCAGCACATCTAGCGGGGGGGCCTACAATGAGCAGTTCTTC.

The rearrangement links TRBV5-5 to TRBJ1-4; possible D gene TRBD1, 5 bases. The V gene's germline CDR1 is SGHKS and CDR2 YYEKEE (reference sequence). V lost 4 bases to trimming and J lost 7 bases, with 14 bases between them. The CDR3 sequence is 14 residues long. The CDR3 DNA reads as TGTGCCAGCAGCCGTGGGGGGTACGGTGAAAAACTGTTTTTT. It translates to CASSRGGYGEKLFF.

The rearrangement uses TRBV5-1 and TRBJ1-2; D ambiguous. Per germline, CDR1 SGHRS and CDR2 YFSETQ. Trimming left V 1 base short and J 2 bases short, with 15 bases between. There are 16 residues in the CDR3. The CDR3 region is CASSLWAGERNYGYTF. In DNA, the CDR3 is TGCGCCAGCAGCTTGTGGGCGGGAGAAAGAAACTATGGCTACACCTTC.

The chain links TRBV27 to TRBJ2-7; TRBD2 is a possible D gene (6 bases). V was clipped by 2 bases and J by 1 base, with 12 bases between them. The germline V gene has CDR1 MNHEY and CDR2 SMNVEV (reference sequence). This CDR3 has 15 amino acids. CDR3 DNA sequence: TGTGCCAGCAGTTTAAGGCCGGGGAGGTCCTACGAGCAGTACTTC. Amino acids: CASSLRPGRSYEQYF.

This chain connects TRBV6-5 to TRBJ2-5, with a weak D call TRBD2 (6 bases). The CDR3 spans 14 residues. Trimming left V 2 bases short and J 5 bases short, with 12 bases between. Germline V lookup: CDR1 MNHEY, CDR2 SVGAGI. CDR3 residues: CASSYGGKWETQYF. As DNA, the CDR3 is TGTGCCAGCAGTTACGGGGGGAAATGGGAGACCCAGTACTTC.